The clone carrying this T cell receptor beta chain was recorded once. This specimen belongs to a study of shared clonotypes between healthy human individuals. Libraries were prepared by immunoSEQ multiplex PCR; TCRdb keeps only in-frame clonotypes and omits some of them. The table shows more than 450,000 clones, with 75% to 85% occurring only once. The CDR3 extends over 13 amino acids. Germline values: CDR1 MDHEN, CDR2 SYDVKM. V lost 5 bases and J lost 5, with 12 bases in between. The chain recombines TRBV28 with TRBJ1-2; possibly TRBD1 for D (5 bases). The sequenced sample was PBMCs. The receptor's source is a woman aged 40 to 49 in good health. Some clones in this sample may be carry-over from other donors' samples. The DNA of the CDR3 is TGTGCCAGCAGTAACCCGGGGGAATATGGCTACACCTTC. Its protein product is CASSNPGEYGYTF.